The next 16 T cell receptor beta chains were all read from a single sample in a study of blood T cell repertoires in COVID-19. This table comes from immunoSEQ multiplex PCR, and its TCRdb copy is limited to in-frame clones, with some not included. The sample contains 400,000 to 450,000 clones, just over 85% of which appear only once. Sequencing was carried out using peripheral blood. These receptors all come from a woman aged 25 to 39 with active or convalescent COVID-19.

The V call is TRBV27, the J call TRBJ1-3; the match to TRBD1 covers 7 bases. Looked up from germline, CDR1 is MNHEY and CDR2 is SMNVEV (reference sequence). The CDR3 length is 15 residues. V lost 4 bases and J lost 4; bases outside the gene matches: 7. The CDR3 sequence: CASSSIQGNGNTIYF. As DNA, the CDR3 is TGTGCCAGCAGTTCTATACAGGGGAACGGAAACACCATATATTTT.

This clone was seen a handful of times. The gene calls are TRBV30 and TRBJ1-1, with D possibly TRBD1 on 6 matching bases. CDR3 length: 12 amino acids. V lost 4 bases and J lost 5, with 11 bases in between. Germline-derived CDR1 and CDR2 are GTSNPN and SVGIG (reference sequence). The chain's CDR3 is CAWTKGGTEAFF. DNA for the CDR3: TGTGCCTGGACCAAAGGGGGTACTGAAGCTTTCTTT.

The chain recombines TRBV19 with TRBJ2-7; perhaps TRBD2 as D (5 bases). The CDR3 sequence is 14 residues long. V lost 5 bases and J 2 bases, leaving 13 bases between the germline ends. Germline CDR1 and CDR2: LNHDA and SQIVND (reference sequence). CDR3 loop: CASSSPGLTYEQYF. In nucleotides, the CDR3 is TGTGCCAGTAGTTCCCCAGGACTCACCTACGAGCAGTACTTC. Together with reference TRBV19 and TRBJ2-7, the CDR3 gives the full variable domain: DGGITQSPKYLFRKEGQNVTLSCEQNLNHDAMYWYRQDPGQGLRLIYYSQIVNDFQKGDIAEGYSVSREKKESFPLTVTSAQKNPTAFYLCASSSPGLTYEQYFGPGTRLTVT.

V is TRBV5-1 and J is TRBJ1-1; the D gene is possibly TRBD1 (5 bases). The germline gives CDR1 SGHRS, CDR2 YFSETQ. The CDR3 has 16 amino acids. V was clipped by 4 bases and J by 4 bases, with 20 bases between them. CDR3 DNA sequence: TGCGCCAGCAGCGTGATGTCGGAGGGACGAACCACTGAAGCTTTCTTT. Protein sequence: CASSVMSEGRTTEAFF.

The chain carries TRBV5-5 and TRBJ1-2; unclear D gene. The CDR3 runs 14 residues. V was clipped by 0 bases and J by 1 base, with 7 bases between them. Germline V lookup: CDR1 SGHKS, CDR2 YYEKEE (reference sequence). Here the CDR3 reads CASSLDSINYGYTF. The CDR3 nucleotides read TGTGCCAGCAGCTTGGACAGCATTAACTATGGCTACACCTTC.

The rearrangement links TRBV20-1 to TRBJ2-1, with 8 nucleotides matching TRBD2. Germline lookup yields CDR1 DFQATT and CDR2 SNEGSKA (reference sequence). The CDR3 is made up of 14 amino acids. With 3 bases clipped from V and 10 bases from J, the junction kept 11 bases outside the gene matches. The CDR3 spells CSASVGREEWEQFF. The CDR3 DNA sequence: TGCAGTGCTAGTGTCGGGCGGGAGGAATGGGAGCAGTTCTTC.

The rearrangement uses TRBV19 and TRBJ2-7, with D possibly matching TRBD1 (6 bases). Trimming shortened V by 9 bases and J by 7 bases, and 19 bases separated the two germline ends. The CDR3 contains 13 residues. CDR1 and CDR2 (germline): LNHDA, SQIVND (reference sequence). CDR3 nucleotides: TGTGCCAGCAACGCACAGGGTCTGGGTGAGCAGTACTTC. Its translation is CASNAQGLGEQYF.

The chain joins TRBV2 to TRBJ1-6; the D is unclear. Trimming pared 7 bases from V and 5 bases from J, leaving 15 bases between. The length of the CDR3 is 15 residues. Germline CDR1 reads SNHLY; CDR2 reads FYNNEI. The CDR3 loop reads CASKIFLLNNSPLHF. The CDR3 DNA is TGTGCCAGCAAGATTTTTTTACTCAATAATTCACCCCTCCACTTT.

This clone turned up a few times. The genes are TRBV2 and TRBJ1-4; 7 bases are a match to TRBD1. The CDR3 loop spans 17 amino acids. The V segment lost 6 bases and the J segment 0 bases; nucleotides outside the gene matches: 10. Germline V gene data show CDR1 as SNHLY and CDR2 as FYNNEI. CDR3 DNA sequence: TGTGCCAGCAGCGACCCGGGACAGCAGACAACTAATGAAAAACTGTTTTTT. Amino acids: CASSDPGQQTTNEKLFF.

The CDR3 region has the DNA TGCGCCAGCAGCCCTTCCGAAAATACAGGGTTCCAGCAGTACTTC. Residues: CASSPSENTGFQQYF. J is TRBJ2-7 and V is TRBV4-1, with D tentatively TRBD1 (6 bases). Trimming removed 4 bases from V and 8 bases from J, with 21 bases in between. CDR3 size: 15 residues. CDR1 and CDR2 from the germline V gene are MGHRA and YSYEKL.

The CDR3 here is CASSTSRDRPNTGELFF. The DNA of the CDR3 is TGTGCCAGCAGTACATCCCGGGACAGACCGAACACCGGGGAGCTGTTTTTT. This rearrangement joins TRBV7-2 to TRBJ2-2; 7 nucleotides align to TRBD1. CDR3 length equals 17 residues. CDR1 SGHTA and CDR2 FQGNSA come from the germline V gene. The junction had 10 bases not matched to a gene; V was cut back by 6 bases and J by 0 bases.

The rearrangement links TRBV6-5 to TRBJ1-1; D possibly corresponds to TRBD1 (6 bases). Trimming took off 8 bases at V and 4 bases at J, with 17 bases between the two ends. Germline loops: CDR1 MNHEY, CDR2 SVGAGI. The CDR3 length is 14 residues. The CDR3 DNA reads TGTGCCAGCTGGACAGACCTTGGGAGCACTGAAGCTTTCTTT. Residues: CASWTDLGSTEAFF.

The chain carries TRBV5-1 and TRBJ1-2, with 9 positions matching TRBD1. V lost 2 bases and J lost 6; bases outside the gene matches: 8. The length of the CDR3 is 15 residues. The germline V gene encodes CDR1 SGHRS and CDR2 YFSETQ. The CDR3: CASSFAEQGADGYTF. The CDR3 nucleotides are TGCGCCAGCAGCTTCGCCGAACAGGGGGCCGATGGCTACACCTTC. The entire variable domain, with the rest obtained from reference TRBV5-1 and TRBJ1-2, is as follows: KAGVTQTPRYLIKTRGQQVTLSCSPISGHRSVSWYQQTPGQGLQFLFEYFSETQRNKGNFPGRFSGRQFSNSRSEMNVSTLELGDSALYLCASSFAEQGADGYTFGSGTRLTVV.

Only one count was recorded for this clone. CDR3 nucleotide sequence: TGTGCCAGCAGCTTACTTACAGTCGCTGAAGCTTTCTTT. It yields the protein CASSLLTVAEAFF. The rearrangement joins TRBV11-2 to TRBJ1-1; D uncertain. V was shortened by 2 bases and J by 6 bases, with 10 bases between the two germline ends. Germline V gene lookup returns CDR1 SGHAT and CDR2 FQNNGV. The CDR3 length is 13 residues. Based on the CDR3 plus reference TRBV11-2 and TRBJ1-1, the full variable domain is EAGVAQSPRYKIIEKRQSVAFWCNPISGHATLYWYQQILGQGPKLLIQFQNNGVVDDSQLPKDRFSAERLKGVDSTLKIQPAKLEDSAVYLCASSLLTVAEAFFGQGTRLTVV.

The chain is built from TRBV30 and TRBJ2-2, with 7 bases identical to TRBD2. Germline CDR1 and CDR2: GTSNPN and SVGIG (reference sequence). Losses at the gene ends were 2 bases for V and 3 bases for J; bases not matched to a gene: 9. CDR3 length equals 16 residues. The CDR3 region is CAWSWTAGADTGELFF. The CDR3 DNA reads TGTGCCTGGAGTTGGACGGCGGGAGCGGACACCGGGGAGCTGTTTTTT.

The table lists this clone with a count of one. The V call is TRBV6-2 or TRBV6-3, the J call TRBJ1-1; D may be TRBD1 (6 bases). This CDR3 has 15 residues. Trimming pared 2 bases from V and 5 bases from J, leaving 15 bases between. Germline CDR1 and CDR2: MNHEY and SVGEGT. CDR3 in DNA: TGTGCCAGCAGTTACGCACCGACAGGACGAACTGAAGCTTTCTTT. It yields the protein CASSYAPTGRTEAFF.